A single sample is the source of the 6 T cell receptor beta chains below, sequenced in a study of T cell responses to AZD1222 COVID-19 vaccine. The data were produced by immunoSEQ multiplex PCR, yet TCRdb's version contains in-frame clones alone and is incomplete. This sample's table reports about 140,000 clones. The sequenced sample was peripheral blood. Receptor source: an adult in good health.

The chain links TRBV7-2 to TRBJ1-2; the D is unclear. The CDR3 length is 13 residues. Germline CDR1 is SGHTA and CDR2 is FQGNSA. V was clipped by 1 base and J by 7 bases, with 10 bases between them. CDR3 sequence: CASSLDGRFGYTF. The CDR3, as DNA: TGTGCCAGCAGCTTAGATGGGAGGTTTGGCTACACCTTC.

CDR3 sequence (DNA): TGTGCCAGTAGTATGGGGCAGGGTGGCTACGAGCAGTACTTC. Translating gives CASSMGQGGYEQYF. The genes are TRBV19 and TRBJ2-7, with D perhaps matching TRBD1 (5 bases). The CDR3 sequence is 14 residues long. Germline V CDR1 and CDR2: LNHDA, SQIVND (reference sequence). The germline V and J ends were trimmed by 3 bases and 3 bases, with 12 bases remaining between them. Using reference TRBV19 and TRBJ2-7 for the parts outside the CDR3, the full variable domain is DGGITQSPKYLFRKEGQNVTLSCEQNLNHDAMYWYRQDPGQGLRLIYYSQIVNDFQKGDIAEGYSVSREKKESFPLTVTSAQKNPTAFYLCASSMGQGGYEQYFGPGTRLTVT.

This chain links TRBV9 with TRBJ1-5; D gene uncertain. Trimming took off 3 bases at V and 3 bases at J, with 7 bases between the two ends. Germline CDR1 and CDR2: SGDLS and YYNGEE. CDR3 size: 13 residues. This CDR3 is CASSGTDNQPQHF. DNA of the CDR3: TGTGCCAGCAGCGGGACGGACAATCAGCCCCAGCATTTT.

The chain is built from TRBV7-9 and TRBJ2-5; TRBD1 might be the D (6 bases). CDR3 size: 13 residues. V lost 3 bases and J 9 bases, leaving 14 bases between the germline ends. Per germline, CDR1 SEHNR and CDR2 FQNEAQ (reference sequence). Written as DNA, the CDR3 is TGTGCCAGCAGCTTTCGACAGGACGGGGCCCAGTACTTC. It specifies CASSFRQDGAQYF.

The CDR3 DNA is TGTGCCTGGAGCCGGACAACGAACACCGGGGAGCTGTTTTTT. This codes for CAWSRTTNTGELFF. V is TRBV30 and J is TRBJ2-2; D might be TRBD1 (5 bases). CDR1 and CDR2 from the germline V gene are GTSNPN and SVGIG (reference sequence). The length of the CDR3 is 14 residues. V dropped 3 bases and J dropped 0 bases, with 8 bases sitting between them.

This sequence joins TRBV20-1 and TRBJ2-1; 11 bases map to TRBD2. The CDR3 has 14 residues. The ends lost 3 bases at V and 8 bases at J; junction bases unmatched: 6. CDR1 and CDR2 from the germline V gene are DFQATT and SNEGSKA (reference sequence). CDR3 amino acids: CSASNSGGAHEQFF. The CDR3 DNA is TGCAGTGCTAGTAATAGCGGGGGGGCCCATGAGCAGTTCTTC.